This T cell receptor (beta chain) was retrieved from a study of blood T cells in healthy people across ages. About the study: Using template switching, researchers captured about one barcoded beta molecule for each two T cells. Study-level points and caveats: Diversity figures based on one million T cells were deemed too low.

Alongside a J-beta primer mix, a sample-barcoded 5' primer served in a second PCR lasting roughly 7 to 11 cycles. TCRdb re-called the 5' RACE reads through MiXCR, storing one row per CDR3 protein. Among 1.5 million to 2 million distinct CDR3 sequences listed, around half were seen once. Germline values: CDR1 DFQATT, CDR2 SNEGSKA (reference sequence). With 3 bases removed from V and 5 bases from J, the gap between germline ends came to 14 bases. The CDR3 consists of 14 residues. A note on this clonotype: Its antigen is not known.

The rearrangement links TRBV20-1 to TRBJ1-5; D is unclear. The sequenced sample was blood. This receptor was taken from a woman aged 40 to 55 in good health. CDR3 coding DNA: TGCAGTGCTAGGGTTTTGGAGGCGGATCAGCCCCAGCATTTT. Protein product: CSARVLEADQPQHF.